Reported below is one T cell receptor (beta chain). Ten or more counts support this clonotype. It has no known antigen specificity. The sample holds no much larger clone one base away, and base qualities are not on file. Library preparation used RT-PCR. The listed sequencing device is Illumina HiSeq 2500. TCRdb applied fastp at Q25 and MiXCR to the public reads, then kept only in-frame beta chains. Rows with one shared CDR3 protein collapse into an entry with the most common genes and DNA. For this sample there are more than 450,000 distinct CDR3 sequences; roughly 10% appear just once. Jointly, the top ten make up roughly 10% of the sample. Between the V and J ends, shortened by 3 bases and 2 bases respectively, the junction contains 5 bases. From its cysteine to its phenylalanine, the CDR3 spans 13 amino acids. The entry retains the CDR3 DNA only, 39 bases that are in frame from base 1. The record originates from a study of response to subunit inactivated influenza vaccine (dated by TCRdb to 2016 to 2019). In the study overall: To follow how T cells responded to a trivalent subunit inactivated influenza vaccine, the researchers relied on deep quantitative profiling of the T cell receptor repertoire. Overall study outcomes, separate from this receptor: According to the authors, only a limited number of new T cells may be recruited by each seasonal influenza vaccination.

This sequence originates from a man aged 50-59 years who received an inactivated influenza vaccine. Donor details come from another sample of the same person, matched by shared clones. The rearranged chain carries TRBV12-3 or TRBV12-4 and TRBJ1-5, with the D gene uncertain. The source material was PBMCs from blood, sampled on the day of vaccination. The base sequence is TGTGCCAGCAGTTTTCAAGGCAATCAGCCCCAGCATTTT. It encodes CASSFQGNQPQHF.